The TCR beta chain under discussion was sequenced for a study of Graves' ophthalmopathy and Graves' hyperthyroidism. Absence of ophthalmopathy within 18 months of follow-up defined stable hyperthyroidism. Beta-chain TCR CDR3 regions were amplified from RNA transcripts. In the first round, RT-PCR was carried out with HTBI primers, and a multiplex PCR formed the second round. TCRdb fed the multiplex PCR reads into MiXCR, producing one record per CDR3 protein. The repertoire holds some 370,000 distinct CDR3 sequences, 17% seen once, with 2.4% in the top ten. This clonotype occurred many times. What it recognizes is unknown. The study, taken as a whole, reports: With approximately 88% sensitivity and around 80% specificity, a 13-signature model separated ophthalmopathy from stable hyperthyroidism.

V was pared by 0 bases and J by 4 bases, with 19 bases between. This CDR3 is 17 amino acids long. CDR1 and CDR2 (germline): MNHEY, SVGAGI. The V gene is TRBV6-5, the J gene TRBJ2-7; perhaps TRBD1 as D (6 bases). Source material: peripheral blood. This clonotype was sampled from an adult woman with stable Graves' hyperthyroidism. The CDR3 protein is CASSYSSRAGAGYEQYF. CDR3 coding DNA: TGTGCCAGCAGTTACTCATCCCGGGCAGGGGCAGGGTACGAGCAGTACTTC.